These 6 T cell receptor beta chains share one sample of origin, sequenced in a study of OX40 agonist ivuxolimab in advanced cancers. Measured with immunoSEQ multiplex PCR; TCRdb has only the in-frame clones, and not every one. The sample lists tens of thousands of clones, 90% to 95% occurring once. The source was CD4+ or CD8+ T cells sorted from blood, collected in a trial of the OX40 agonist ivuxolimab. The origin of the receptors is an adult with an advanced solid tumor such as melanoma, head and neck, liver or kidney cancer.

The chain couples TRBV7-2 to TRBJ2-5; D not certain. Germline CDR1 reads SGHTA; CDR2 reads FQGNSA. The CDR3 has 13 residues. The V end lost 5 bases, the J end lost 2 bases, and 9 bases lay between the germline ends. The CDR3 nucleotides are TGTGCCAGCAGCCGAGACCAGCAAGAGACCCAGTACTTC. Protein sequence: CASSRDQQETQYF.

The rearrangement links TRBV10-3 to TRBJ2-3; the D gene is possibly TRBD2 (7 bases). Trimming removed 0 bases from V and 1 base from J, with 11 bases in between. The CDR3 consists of 16 residues. The germline V gene has CDR1 ENHRY and CDR2 SYGVKD. The CDR3, as DNA: TGTGCCATCAGTGAGTCGGGGGGGCGGGGCACAGATACGCAGTATTTT. Translating gives CAISESGGRGTDTQYF.

The chain uses TRBV5-1 and TRBJ1-3; possible D gene TRBD1, 5 bases. V was trimmed by 0 bases and J by 1 base, leaving 8 bases between them. CDR1 is SGHRS and CDR2 is YFSETQ in the germline V gene. This CDR3 contains 15 residues. The CDR3 coding sequence is TGCGCCAGCAGCTTGGTGGGGGAGTCTGGAAACACCATATATTTT. Translating it yields CASSLVGESGNTIYF.

This chain connects TRBV5-1 to TRBJ2-2; D is undetermined. Germline assignment: CDR1 SGHRS and CDR2 YFSETQ. This CDR3 contains 15 residues. Between the trimmed V and J ends, which lost 3 bases and 2 bases, there was a span of 11 bases. DNA of the CDR3: TGCGCCAGCAGCTCCTCCTCATCTAACACCGGGGAGCTGTTTTTT. Residues: CASSSSSSNTGELFF.

J is TRBJ2-7 and V is TRBV27; 7 positions match TRBD1. Germline V CDR1 and CDR2: MNHEY, SMNVEV (reference sequence). The CDR3 covers 15 residues. The trim removed 6 bases at V and 2 bases at J, leaving 10 bases unmatched. The CDR3, as DNA: TGTGCCAGCAGGAGGGACAGAGATCATGCCTACGAGCAGTACTTC. Residues: CASRRDRDHAYEQYF.

The J gene is TRBJ1-3, the V gene TRBV2, with D tentatively TRBD1 (5 bases). Germline V CDR1 and CDR2: SNHLY, FYNNEI. This CDR3 has 12 amino acids. V was trimmed by 7 bases and J by 3 bases, leaving 7 bases between them. The CDR3, as DNA: TGTGCCAGCAAACAGGTTGGAAACACCATATATTTT. This gives the protein CASKQVGNTIYF.